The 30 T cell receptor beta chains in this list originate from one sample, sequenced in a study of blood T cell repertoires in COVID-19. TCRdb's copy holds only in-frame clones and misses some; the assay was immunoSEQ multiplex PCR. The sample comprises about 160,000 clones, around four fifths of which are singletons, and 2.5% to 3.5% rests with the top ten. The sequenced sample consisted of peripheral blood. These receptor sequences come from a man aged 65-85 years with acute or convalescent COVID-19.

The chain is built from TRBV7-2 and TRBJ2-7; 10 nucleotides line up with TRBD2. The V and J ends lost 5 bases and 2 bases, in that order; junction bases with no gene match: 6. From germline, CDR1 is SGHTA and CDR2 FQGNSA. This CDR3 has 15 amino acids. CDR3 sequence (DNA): TGTGCCAGCAGCCCTAGCGGGGGTGTAGCCTACGAGCAGTACTTC. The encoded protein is CASSPSGGVAYEQYF.

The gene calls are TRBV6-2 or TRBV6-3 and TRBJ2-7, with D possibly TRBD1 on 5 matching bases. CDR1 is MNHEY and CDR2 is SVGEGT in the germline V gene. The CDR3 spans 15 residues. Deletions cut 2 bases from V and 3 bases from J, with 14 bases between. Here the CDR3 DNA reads TGTGCCAGCAGTTACGGCAGGGATTTCAACTACGAGCAGTACTTC. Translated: CASSYGRDFNYEQYF.

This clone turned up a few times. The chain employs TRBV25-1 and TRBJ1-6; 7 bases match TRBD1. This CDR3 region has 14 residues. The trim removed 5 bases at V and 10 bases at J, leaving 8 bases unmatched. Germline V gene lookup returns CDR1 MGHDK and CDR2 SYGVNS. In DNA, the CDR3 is TGTGCCAGCAGTAAGGGGGCAGGAAGGTCACCCCTCCACTTT. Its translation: CASSKGAGRSPLHF.

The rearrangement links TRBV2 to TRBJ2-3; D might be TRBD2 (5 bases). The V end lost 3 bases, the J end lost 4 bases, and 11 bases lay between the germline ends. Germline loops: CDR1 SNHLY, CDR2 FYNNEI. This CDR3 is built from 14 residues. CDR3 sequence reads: CASSDEGWSDTQYF. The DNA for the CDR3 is TGTGCCAGCAGTGATGAGGGATGGTCAGATACGCAGTATTTT. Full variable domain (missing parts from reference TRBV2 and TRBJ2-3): EPEVTQTPSHQVTQMGQEVILRCVPISNHLYFYWYRQILGQKVEFLVSFYNNEISEKSEIFDDQFSVERPDGSNFTLKIRSTKLEDSAMYFCASSDEGWSDTQYFGPGTRLTVL.

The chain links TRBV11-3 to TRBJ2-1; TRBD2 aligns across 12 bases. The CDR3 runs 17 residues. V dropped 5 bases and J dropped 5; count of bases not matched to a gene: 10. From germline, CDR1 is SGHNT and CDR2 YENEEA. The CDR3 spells CASSPRLAGVLNNEQFF. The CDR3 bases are TGTGCCAGCAGCCCAAGACTAGCGGGAGTGCTGAACAATGAGCAGTTCTTC.

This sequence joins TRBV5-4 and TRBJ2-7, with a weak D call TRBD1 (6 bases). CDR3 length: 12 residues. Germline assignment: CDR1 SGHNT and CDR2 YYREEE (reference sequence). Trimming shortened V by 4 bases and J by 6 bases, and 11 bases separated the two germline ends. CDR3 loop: CASSPTGIEQYF. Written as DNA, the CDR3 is TGTGCCAGCAGCCCTACAGGGATCGAGCAGTACTTC.

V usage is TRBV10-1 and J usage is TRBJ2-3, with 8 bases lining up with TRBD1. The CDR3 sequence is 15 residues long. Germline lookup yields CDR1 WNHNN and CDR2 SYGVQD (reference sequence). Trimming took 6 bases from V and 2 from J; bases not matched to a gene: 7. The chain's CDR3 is CASSLTGADTDTQYF. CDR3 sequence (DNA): TGCGCCAGCAGCCTGACAGGGGCTGACACAGATACGCAGTATTTT.

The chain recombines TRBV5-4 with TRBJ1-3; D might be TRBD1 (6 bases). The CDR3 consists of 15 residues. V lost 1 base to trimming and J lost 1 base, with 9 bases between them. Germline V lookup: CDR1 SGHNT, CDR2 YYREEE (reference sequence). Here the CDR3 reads CASSLMGASGNTIYF. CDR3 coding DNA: TGTGCCAGCAGCTTGATGGGGGCTTCTGGAAACACCATATATTTT.

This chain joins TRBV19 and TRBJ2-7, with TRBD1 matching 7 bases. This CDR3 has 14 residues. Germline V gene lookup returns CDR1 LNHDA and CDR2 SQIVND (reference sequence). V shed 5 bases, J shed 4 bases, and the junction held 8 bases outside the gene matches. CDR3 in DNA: TGTGCCAGTAGTGACCGGGACAGATTATACGAGCAGTACTTC. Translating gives CASSDRDRLYEQYF.

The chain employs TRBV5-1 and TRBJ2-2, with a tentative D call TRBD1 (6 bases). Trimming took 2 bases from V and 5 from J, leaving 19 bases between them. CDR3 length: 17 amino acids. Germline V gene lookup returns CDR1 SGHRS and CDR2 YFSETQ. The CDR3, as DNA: TGCGCCAGCAGCTTCAAGTTACAGGGAGTTTTTACCGGGGAGCTGTTTTTT. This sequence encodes CASSFKLQGVFTGELFF.

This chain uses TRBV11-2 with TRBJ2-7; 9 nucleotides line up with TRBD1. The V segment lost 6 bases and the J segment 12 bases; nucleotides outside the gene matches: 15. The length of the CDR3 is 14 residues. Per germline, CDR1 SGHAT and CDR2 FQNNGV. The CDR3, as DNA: TGTGCCAGCAGTCCTCCCTGGACAGGGGCATCAGGGTACTTC. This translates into CASSPPWTGASGYF.

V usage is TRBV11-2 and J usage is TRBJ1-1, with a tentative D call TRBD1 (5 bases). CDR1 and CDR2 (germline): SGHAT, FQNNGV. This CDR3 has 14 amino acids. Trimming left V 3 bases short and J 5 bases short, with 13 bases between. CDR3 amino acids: CASSFGIPGTEAFF. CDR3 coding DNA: TGTGCCAGCAGCTTTGGGATCCCAGGGACTGAAGCTTTCTTT.

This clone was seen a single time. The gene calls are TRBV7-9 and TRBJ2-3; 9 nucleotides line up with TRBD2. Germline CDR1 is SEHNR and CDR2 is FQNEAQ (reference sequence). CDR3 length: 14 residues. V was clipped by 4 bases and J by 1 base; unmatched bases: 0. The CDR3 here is CASSSSGGTDTQYF. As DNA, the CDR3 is TGTGCCAGCAGCTCTAGCGGGGGCACAGATACGCAGTATTTT.

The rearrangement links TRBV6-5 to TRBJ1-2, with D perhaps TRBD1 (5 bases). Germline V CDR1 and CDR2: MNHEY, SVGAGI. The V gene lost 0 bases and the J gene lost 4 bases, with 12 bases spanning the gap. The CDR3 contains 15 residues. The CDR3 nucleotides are TGTGCCAGCAGTTACTCGAGGGACGGGGGCTATGGCTACACCTTC. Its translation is CASSYSRDGGYGYTF.

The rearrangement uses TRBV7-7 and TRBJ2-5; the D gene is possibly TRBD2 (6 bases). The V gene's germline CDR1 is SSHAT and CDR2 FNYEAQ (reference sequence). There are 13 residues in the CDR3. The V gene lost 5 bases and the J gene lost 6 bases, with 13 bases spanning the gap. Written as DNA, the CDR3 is TGTGCCAGCAGCCTCCGGCGGGGTCAGACCCAGTACTTC. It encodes CASSLRRGQTQYF.

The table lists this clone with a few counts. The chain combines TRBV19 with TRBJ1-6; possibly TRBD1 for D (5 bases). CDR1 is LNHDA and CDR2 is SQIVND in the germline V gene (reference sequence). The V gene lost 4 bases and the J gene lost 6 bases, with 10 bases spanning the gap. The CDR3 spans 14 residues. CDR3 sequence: CASSTTGRNSPLHF. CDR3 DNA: TGTGCCAGTAGTACCACAGGTCGTAATTCACCCCTCCACTTT.

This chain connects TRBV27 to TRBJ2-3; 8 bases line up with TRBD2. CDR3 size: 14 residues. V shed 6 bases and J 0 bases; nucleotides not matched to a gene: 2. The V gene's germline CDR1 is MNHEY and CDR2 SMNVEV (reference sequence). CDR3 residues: CASRLAVSTDTQYF. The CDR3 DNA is TGTGCCAGCAGACTAGCGGTCAGCACAGATACGCAGTATTTT.

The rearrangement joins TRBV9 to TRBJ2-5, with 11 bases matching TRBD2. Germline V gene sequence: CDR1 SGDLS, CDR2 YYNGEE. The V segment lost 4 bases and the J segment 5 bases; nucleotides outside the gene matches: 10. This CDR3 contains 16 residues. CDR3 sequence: CASSYLSGGASETQYF. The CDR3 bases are TGTGCCAGCAGCTACCTTAGCGGGGGGGCCAGTGAGACCCAGTACTTC.

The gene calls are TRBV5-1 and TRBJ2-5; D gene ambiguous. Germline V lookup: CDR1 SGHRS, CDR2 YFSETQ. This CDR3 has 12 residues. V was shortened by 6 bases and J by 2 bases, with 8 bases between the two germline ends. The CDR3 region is CASKGAQETQYF. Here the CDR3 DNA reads TGCGCCAGCAAAGGAGCTCAAGAGACCCAGTACTTC.

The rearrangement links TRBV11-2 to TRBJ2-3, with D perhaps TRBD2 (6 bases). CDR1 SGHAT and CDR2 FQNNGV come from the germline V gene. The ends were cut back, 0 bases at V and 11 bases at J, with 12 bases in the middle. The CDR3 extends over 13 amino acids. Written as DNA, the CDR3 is TGTGCCAGCAGCTTAGAAAGAGCGGGCTTGCAGTATTTT. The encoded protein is CASSLERAGLQYF.

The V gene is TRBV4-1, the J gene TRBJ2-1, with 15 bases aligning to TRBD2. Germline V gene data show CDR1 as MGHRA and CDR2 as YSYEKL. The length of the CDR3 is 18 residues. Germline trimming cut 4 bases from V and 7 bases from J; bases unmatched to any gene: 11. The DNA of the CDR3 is TGCGCCAGCAGCCTTTTTCGGACTAGCGGGAGGGGTCAGAATGAGCAGTTCTTC. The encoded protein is CASSLFRTSGRGQNEQFF.

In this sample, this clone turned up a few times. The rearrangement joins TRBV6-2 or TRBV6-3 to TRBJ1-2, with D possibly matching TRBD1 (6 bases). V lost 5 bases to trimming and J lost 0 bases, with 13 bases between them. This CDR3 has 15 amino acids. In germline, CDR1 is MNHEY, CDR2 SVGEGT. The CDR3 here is CASSPTGNPNYGYTF. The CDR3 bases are TGTGCCAGCAGTCCCACAGGGAATCCTAACTATGGCTACACCTTC.

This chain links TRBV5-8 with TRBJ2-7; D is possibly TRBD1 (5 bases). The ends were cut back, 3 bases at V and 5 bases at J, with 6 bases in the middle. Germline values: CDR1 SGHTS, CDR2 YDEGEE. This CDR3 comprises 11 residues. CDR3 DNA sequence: TGTGCCAGCAGCTCCAGGGACGAGCAGTACTTC. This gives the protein CASSSRDEQYF.

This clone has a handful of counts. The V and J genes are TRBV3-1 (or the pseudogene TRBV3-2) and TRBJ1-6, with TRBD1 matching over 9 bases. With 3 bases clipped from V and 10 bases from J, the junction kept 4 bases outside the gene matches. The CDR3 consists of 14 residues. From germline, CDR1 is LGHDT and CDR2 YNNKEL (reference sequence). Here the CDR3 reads CASSQGQGGSPLHF. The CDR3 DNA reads TGTGCCAGCAGCCAGGGACAGGGTGGATCACCCCTCCACTTT.

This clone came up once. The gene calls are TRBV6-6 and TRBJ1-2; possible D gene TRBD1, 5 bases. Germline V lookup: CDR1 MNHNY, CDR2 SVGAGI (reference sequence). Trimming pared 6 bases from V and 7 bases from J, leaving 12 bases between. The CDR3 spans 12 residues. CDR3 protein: CASSHAGGGYTF. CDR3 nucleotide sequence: TGTGCCAGCAGCCACGCCGGGGGTGGCTACACCTTC.

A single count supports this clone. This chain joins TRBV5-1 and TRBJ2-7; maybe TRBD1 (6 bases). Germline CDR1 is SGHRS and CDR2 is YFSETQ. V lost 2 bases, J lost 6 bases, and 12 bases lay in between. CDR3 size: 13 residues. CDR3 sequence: CASSFGRGGEQYF. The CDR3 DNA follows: TGCGCCAGCAGCTTTGGCAGGGGTGGCGAGCAGTACTTC.

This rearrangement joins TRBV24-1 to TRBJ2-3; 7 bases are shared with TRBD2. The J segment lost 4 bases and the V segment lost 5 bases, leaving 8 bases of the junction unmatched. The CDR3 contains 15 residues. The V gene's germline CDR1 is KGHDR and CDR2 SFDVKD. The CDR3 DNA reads TGTGCCACCAGTGGCGGGAGAGTTGGAGCAGATACGCAGTATTTT. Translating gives CATSGGRVGADTQYF.

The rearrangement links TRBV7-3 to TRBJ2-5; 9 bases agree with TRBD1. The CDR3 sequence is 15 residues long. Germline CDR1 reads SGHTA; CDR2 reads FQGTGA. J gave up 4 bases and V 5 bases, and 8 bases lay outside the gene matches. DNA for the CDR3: TGTGCCAGCAGCACCGGACAGGGGCCGAGAGAGACCCAGTACTTC. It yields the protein CASSTGQGPRETQYF.

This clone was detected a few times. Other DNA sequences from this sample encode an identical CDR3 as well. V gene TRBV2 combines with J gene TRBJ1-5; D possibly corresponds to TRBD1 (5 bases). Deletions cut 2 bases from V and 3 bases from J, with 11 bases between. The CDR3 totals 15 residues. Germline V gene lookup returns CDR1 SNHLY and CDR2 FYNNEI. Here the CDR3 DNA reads TGTGCCAGCAGTGAATCTGGACAAATCAATCAGCCCCAGCATTTT. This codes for CASSESGQINQPQHF.

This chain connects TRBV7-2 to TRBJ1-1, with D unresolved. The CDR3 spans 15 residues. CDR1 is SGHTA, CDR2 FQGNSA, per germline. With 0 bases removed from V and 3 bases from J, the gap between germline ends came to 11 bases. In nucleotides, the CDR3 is TGTGCCAGCAGCTTAGCGCCAATAGAGGACACTGAAGCTTTCTTT. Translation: CASSLAPIEDTEAFF.